This TCR beta chain came from a study of blood T cell repertoires in COVID-19. Participants spanned ages roughly 18 to 90 years and resided in 20 to 30 US areas. Repertoires were generated with immunoSEQ multiplex PCR, while TCRdb's copy carries only in-frame clones and drops some. The data show roughly 200,000 clones, roughly 86% seen once. Germline loops: CDR1 KGHSH, CDR2 LQKENI. CDR3 length equals 16 residues. Trimming cost V 3 bases and J 7 bases, with 19 bases left between them. The chain has TRBV18 and TRBJ1-5; D perhaps matches TRBD1 (5 bases). The sample taken for sequencing was PBMCs or T cells enriched from blood (not recorded which). The sequence was obtained from a man aged 35 to 55 with acute COVID-19. The CDR3 coding sequence is TGTGCCAGCTCACCGGATATAGGAGGGACGTTGCAGCCCCAGCATTTT. This codes for CASSPDIGGTLQPQHF.